These 20 T cell receptor beta chains came from one sample sequenced in a study of CD4 T cells in relation to SARS-CoV-2 and coronaviruses. The repertoire was sequenced with immunoSEQ multiplex PCR; TCRdb's copy has only in-frame clones and lacks some. Of about 38,000 clones in the sample, 77% are singletons; the top ten hold about 20%. Their recognized antigens are unknown. Sequencing used memory CD4+ T cells from PBMCs, cultured in vitro. The receptors here all came from an adult with COVID-19.

This sequence joins TRBV30 and TRBJ2-7; D uncertain. V lost 3 bases and J lost 3, with 9 bases in between. Germline V lookup: CDR1 GTSNPN, CDR2 SVGIG (reference sequence). The CDR3 consists of 12 residues. The CDR3 nucleotides read TGTGCCTGGAGACCCACCTTCTACGAGCAGTACTTC. Translating it yields CAWRPTFYEQYF.

This clone is labeled as large. This rearrangement joins TRBV5-8 to TRBJ2-2; D gene ambiguous. Germline CDR1 is SGHTS and CDR2 is YDEGEE. V lost 3 bases, J lost 6 bases, and 9 bases lay in between. The CDR3 contains 13 residues. CDR3 DNA sequence: TGTGCCAGCAGCTCCGGCTCTTCCGGGGAGCTGTTTTTT. As protein: CASSSGSSGELFF.

The chain uses TRBV27 and TRBJ2-7, with TRBD2 identical over 8 bases. This CDR3 comprises 16 residues. CDR1 is MNHEY and CDR2 is SMNVEV in the germline V gene (reference sequence). V lost 3 bases and J lost 5; bases outside the gene matches: 12. In DNA, the CDR3 is TGTGCCAGCAGTTTCGGGGGGGCAGGGACCTCACACGAGCAGTACTTC. Translating it yields CASSFGGAGTSHEQYF.

The gene calls are TRBV4-3 and TRBJ1-4; D is ambiguous. Deletions cut 0 bases from V and 5 bases from J, with 16 bases between. This CDR3 has 17 amino acids. Germline V lookup: CDR1 LGHNA, CDR2 YSLEER. The CDR3 here is CASSQDFGPAHNEKLFF. The CDR3 DNA reads TGCGCCAGCAGCCAAGATTTCGGCCCTGCCCACAATGAAAAACTGTTTTTT.

The chain recombines TRBV5-4 with TRBJ1-3; no reliable D call. The germline V and J ends were trimmed by 1 base and 2 bases, with 16 bases remaining between them. Looked up from germline, CDR1 is SGHNT and CDR2 is YYREEE (reference sequence). This CDR3 region has 17 residues. CDR3 residues: CASSLSFGYSTGNTIYF. The CDR3, as DNA: TGTGCCAGCAGCTTGTCCTTCGGATACTCGACTGGAAACACCATATATTTT.

The V call is TRBV3-1 (or the pseudogene TRBV3-2), the J call TRBJ2-7; no firm D call. CDR1 and CDR2 (germline): LGHDT, YNNKEL (reference sequence). The CDR3 extends over 14 amino acids. The V gene lost 1 base and the J gene lost 0 bases, with 7 bases spanning the gap. CDR3 DNA sequence: TGTGCCAGCAGCCAAGGACGGATCTCCTACGAGCAGTACTTC. Translation gives CASSQGRISYEQYF.

The chain combines TRBV7-9 with TRBJ2-1; weak D call: TRBD2 (5 bases). The CDR3 sequence is 17 residues long. The germline CDR1 and CDR2 sequences are SEHNR and FQNEAQ (reference sequence). Trimming took off 0 bases at V and 4 bases at J, with 16 bases between the two ends. CDR3 in amino acids: CASSLARVVRVYNEQFF. CDR3 nucleotide sequence: TGTGCCAGCAGCTTAGCGAGGGTTGTCAGAGTGTACAATGAGCAGTTCTTC.

The chain carries TRBV4-2 and TRBJ2-2; 10 bases fit TRBD2. The ends lost 0 bases at V and 2 bases at J; junction bases unmatched: 6. CDR3 length equals 18 residues. CDR1 is LGHNA, CDR2 YNFKEQ, per germline. The CDR3 DNA follows: TGTGCCAGCAGCCAAGAACCAGCGGGAGGGCATAACACCGGGGAGCTGTTTTTT. Translating gives CASSQEPAGGHNTGELFF.

In DNA form, the CDR3 reads TGTGCCATCAGGGGACAGAGCGGGAGCGGTAACTACGAGCAGTACTTC. As protein: CAIRGQSGSGNYEQYF. V and J are TRBV10-3 and TRBJ2-7, with D possibly TRBD2 on 8 matching bases. Per germline, CDR1 ENHRY and CDR2 SYGVKD. The CDR3 has 16 residues. The V and J ends lost 6 bases and 3 bases respectively, with 21 bases between them.

The rearrangement joins TRBV6-5 to TRBJ1-6; 7 bases agree with TRBD1. The CDR3 length is 14 residues. Germline assignment: CDR1 MNHEY and CDR2 SVGAGI. The ends lost 6 bases at V and 7 bases at J; junction bases unmatched: 6. This CDR3 is CASRSGGENSPLHF. The CDR3 coding sequence is TGTGCCAGCAGATCAGGGGGAGAAAATTCACCCCTCCACTTT.

This clone was picked up one time. The CDR3 spells CASSPGGGSGEAFF. Here the CDR3 DNA reads TGTGCCAGCTCACCAGGAGGGGGCTCAGGTGAAGCTTTCTTT. The J gene is TRBJ1-1, the V gene TRBV18; TRBD1 matches 7 bases. The germline CDR1 and CDR2 sequences are KGHSH and LQKENI. J gave up 7 bases and V 2 bases, and 7 bases lay outside the gene matches. This CDR3 region has 14 residues.

This clone is classed as large. V gene TRBV28 combines with J gene TRBJ1-5, with D tentatively TRBD1 (6 bases). V shed 7 bases and J shed 5 bases, with 15 bases lying between them. Germline V gene lookup returns CDR1 MDHEN and CDR2 SYDVKM. The CDR3 consists of 14 residues. DNA for the CDR3: TGTGCCAGCACCAAAGGGGGGGGGTATCAGCCCCAGCATTTT. Amino acid sequence: CASTKGGGYQPQHF. The full variable domain, its missing parts supplied by reference TRBV28 and TRBJ1-5, is DVKVTQSSRYLVKRTGEKVFLECVQDMDHENMFWYRQDPGLGLRLIYFSYDVKMKEKGDIPEGYSVSREKKERFSLILESASTNQTSMYLCASTKGGGYQPQHFGDGTRLSIL.

V usage is TRBV5-4 and J usage is TRBJ1-1; D is possibly TRBD1 (6 bases). CDR3 length: 16 residues. The ends were cut back, 4 bases at V and 6 bases at J, with 22 bases in the middle. The germline CDR1 and CDR2 sequences are SGHNT and YYREEE (reference sequence). CDR3 sequence: CASSEGTNREAAEAFF. The CDR3 DNA reads TGTGCCAGCAGCGAAGGGACAAACAGGGAGGCTGCTGAAGCTTTCTTT.

The rearrangement uses TRBV7-9 and TRBJ2-3; possible D gene TRBD2, 6 bases. V lost 7 bases and J lost 3, with 14 bases in between. The CDR3 covers 14 residues. Per the germline V gene, CDR1 is SEHNR and CDR2 is FQNEAQ (reference sequence). CDR3 bases: TGTGCCAGCAAATACGGGAGCGGGACAGATACGCAGTATTTT. It encodes CASKYGSGTDTQYF.

As DNA, the CDR3 is TGCGCCAGCAGACCTCCCCCGGAAGAGACCCAGTACTTC. Its translation is CASRPPPEETQYF. The chain has TRBV5-1 and TRBJ2-5; no reliable D call. V lost 5 bases and J 3 bases, leaving 11 bases between the germline ends. The CDR3 runs to 13 residues. CDR1 is SGHRS and CDR2 is YFSETQ in the germline V gene.

This chain uses TRBV3-1 (or the pseudogene TRBV3-2) with TRBJ1-4, with TRBD1 matching over 10 bases. The CDR3 covers 14 residues. The germline gives CDR1 LGHDT, CDR2 YNNKEL (reference sequence). Trimming at V came to 1 base and at J to 10 bases, leaving 3 bases not matched to a gene. The CDR3 DNA is TGTGCCAGCAGCCAAGGACAGGGGGCTGCAAAACTGTTTTTT. Translation gives CASSQGQGAAKLFF.

The chain couples TRBV7-2 to TRBJ2-7, with D maybe TRBD2 (6 bases). Germline values: CDR1 SGHTA, CDR2 FQGNSA. The CDR3 contains 15 residues. Between the trimmed V and J ends, which lost 6 bases and 6 bases, there was a span of 21 bases. CDR3 coding DNA: TGTGCCAGCAGTTTATTCGTGATGGGGACTCTCGAGCAGTACTTC. Amino acids: CASSLFVMGTLEQYF.

The chain couples TRBV11-2 to TRBJ2-5, with 7 bases aligning to TRBD2. Looked up from germline, CDR1 is SGHAT and CDR2 is FQNNGV. This CDR3 comprises 17 residues. The V and J ends lost 5 bases and 2 bases, in that order; junction bases with no gene match: 14. CDR3 sequence: CASSLSVQGGPQETQYF. CDR3 nucleotide sequence: TGTGCCAGCAGCCTAAGTGTCCAGGGAGGGCCTCAAGAGACCCAGTACTTC. Full variable domain (remainder filled in from reference TRBV11-2 and TRBJ2-5): EAGVAQSPRYKIIEKRQSVAFWCNPISGHATLYWYQQILGQGPKLLIQFQNNGVVDDSQLPKDRFSAERLKGVDSTLKIQPAKLEDSAVYLCASSLSVQGGPQETQYFGPGTRLLVL.

This chain joins TRBV19 and TRBJ1-2; D is uncertain. CDR1 is LNHDA and CDR2 is SQIVND in the germline V gene (reference sequence). The germline V and J ends were trimmed by 1 base and 3 bases, with 9 bases remaining between them. This CDR3 is 14 amino acids long. The CDR3 spells CASSIGARHYGYTF. The CDR3 DNA reads as TGTGCCAGTAGTATAGGGGCCCGGCACTATGGCTACACCTTC.

This clone occurred once. Here the CDR3 reads CASSQDSQRTGNNEQFF. The CDR3 bases are TGTGCCAGCAGCCAAGATAGTCAGAGGACAGGGAATAATGAGCAGTTCTTC. The chain recombines TRBV4-2 with TRBJ2-1; TRBD1 aligns across 8 bases. This CDR3 has 17 amino acids. V lost 0 bases to trimming and J lost 7 bases; unmatched junction nucleotides: 11. From germline, CDR1 is LGHNA and CDR2 YNFKEQ.